What follows is one T cell receptor beta chain and its context. The CDR3 is made up of 15 amino acids. Germline assignment: CDR1 SGHTA and CDR2 FQGNSA. V lost 1 base, J lost 5 bases, and 4 bases stayed unmatched. The method was immunoSEQ multiplex PCR; TCRdb's version includes in-frame clones alone and lacks a portion of them. The sample has hundreds of thousands of clones, over 90% seen once; the top ten hold 24%. The data were taken from a study of shared clonotypes between healthy human individuals. Terminally differentiated effector memory CD45RA+ cells were left out of the naive CD8 fraction, which was CD45RO-negative and positively selected for CCR7.

The V gene is TRBV7-2, the J gene TRBJ1-5, with 8 bases matching TRBD1. Source material: naive CD8+ T cells sorted from blood. This sequence originates from a man aged 25 to 45 in good health. In nucleotides, the CDR3 is TGTGCCAGCAGCTTAGTCGGGACAGGCTATCAGCCCCAGCATTTT. It yields the protein CASSLVGTGYQPQHF.